This T cell receptor (beta chain) emerged from a study of T cells in Graves' hyperthyroidism and ophthalmopathy. Study results and caveats: Researchers report that a 13 V-J model separated ophthalmopathy from stable hyperthyroidism.

Note on this clonotype: The antigen remains undetermined.

The CDR3 length is 15 residues. Germline-derived CDR1 and CDR2 are SGHTA and FQGNSA. The ends were cut back, 1 base at V and 5 bases at J, with 14 bases in the middle. Using RNA transcripts as the source, TCR beta CDR3 regions were amplified. A set of HTBI primers served as the primers for a first-round RT-PCR of the TCR CDR3. TCRdb reanalysed the multiplex PCR reads using MiXCR and keeps one entry per CDR3 protein. The sample gives a few hundred thousand distinct CDR3 sequences, under 20% of which show up once; 17% is in the top ten. What was sequenced was blood. This chain joins TRBV7-2 and TRBJ2-5; a weak D match, TRBD1 (5 bases). This sequence originates from a woman aged 18-29 years with Graves' ophthalmopathy. The CDR3 sequence: CASSLEAGLVETQYF. DNA of the CDR3: TGTGCCAGCAGCTTAGAAGCAGGGCTGGTCGAGACCCAGTACTTC. Based on the CDR3 plus reference TRBV7-2 and TRBJ2-5, the full variable domain is GAGVSQSPSNKVTEKGKDVELRCDPISGHTALYWYRQSLGQGLEFLIYFQGNSAPDKSGLPSDRFSAERTGGSVSTLTIQRTQQEDSAVYLCASSLEAGLVETQYFGPGTRLLVL.